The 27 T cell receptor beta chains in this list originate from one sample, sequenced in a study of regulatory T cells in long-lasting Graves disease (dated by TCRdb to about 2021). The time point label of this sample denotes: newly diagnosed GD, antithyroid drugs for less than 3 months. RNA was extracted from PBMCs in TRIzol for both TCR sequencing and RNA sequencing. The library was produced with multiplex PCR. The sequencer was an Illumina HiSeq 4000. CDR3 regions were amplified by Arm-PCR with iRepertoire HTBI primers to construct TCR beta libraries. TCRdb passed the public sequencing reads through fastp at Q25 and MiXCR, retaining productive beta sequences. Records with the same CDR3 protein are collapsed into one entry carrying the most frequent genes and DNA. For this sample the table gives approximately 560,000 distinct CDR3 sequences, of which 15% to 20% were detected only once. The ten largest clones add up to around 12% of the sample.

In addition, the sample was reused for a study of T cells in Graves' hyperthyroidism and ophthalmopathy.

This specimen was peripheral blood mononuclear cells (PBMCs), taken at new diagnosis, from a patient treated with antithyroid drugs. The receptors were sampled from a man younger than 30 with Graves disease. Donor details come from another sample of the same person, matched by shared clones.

The CDR3 DNA sequence: TGTGCCGGGTCGGAGTATTCCTACGAGCAGTACTTC. Translated: CAGSEYSYEQYF. This sequence joins TRBV10-3 and TRBJ2-7; D is unclear. Germline assignment: CDR1 ENHRY and CDR2 SYGVKD. With 11 bases removed from V and 1 base from J, the gap between germline ends came to 12 bases. This CDR3 region has 12 residues.

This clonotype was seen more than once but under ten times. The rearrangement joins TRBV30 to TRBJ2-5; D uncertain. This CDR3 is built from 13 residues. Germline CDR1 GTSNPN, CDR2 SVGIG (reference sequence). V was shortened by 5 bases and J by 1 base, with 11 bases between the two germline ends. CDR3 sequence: CAWERGFQETQYF. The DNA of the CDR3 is TGTGCCTGGGAACGTGGCTTCCAAGAGACCCAGTACTTC.

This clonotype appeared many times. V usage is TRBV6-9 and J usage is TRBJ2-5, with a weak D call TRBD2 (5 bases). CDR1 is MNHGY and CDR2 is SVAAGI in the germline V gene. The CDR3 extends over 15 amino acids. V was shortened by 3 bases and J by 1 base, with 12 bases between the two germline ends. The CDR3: CASSYLFSAQETQYF. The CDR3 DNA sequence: TGTGCCAGCAGTTACTTATTTAGCGCCCAAGAGACCCAGTACTTC.

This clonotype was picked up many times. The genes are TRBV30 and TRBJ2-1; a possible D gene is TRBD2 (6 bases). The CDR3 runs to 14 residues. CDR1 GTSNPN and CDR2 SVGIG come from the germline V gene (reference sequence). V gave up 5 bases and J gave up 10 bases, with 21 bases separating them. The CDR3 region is CAWALLASESEQFF. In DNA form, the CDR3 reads TGTGCCTGGGCTCTGCTAGCTAGCGAATCCGAGCAGTTCTTC.

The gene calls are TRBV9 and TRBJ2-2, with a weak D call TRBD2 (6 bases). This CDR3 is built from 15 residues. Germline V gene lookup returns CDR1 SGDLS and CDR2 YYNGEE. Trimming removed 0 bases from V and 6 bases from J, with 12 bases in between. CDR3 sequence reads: CASSVVGGDAGELFF. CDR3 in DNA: TGTGCCAGCAGCGTAGTCGGAGGGGATGCCGGGGAGCTGTTTTTT. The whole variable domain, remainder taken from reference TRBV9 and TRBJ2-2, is DSGVTQTPKHLITATGQRVTLRCSPRSGDLSVYWYQQSLDQGLQFLIQYYNGEERAKGNILERFSAQQFPDLHSELNLSSLELGDSALYFCASSVVGGDAGELFFGEGSRLTVL.

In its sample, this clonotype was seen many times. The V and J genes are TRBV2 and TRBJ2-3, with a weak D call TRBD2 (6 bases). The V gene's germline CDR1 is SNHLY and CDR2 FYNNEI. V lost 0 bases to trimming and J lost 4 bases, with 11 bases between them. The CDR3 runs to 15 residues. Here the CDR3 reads CASSEALAFSDTQYF. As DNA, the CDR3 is TGTGCCAGCAGTGAAGCACTAGCTTTCTCAGATACGCAGTATTTT.

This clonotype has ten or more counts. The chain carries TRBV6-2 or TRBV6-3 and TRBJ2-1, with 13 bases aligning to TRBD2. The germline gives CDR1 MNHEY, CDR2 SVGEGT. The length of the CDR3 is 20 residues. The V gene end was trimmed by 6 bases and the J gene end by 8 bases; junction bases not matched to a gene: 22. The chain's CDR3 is CASSNSLGLAGDSLGDEQFF. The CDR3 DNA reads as TGTGCCAGCAGCAATAGCCTCGGACTAGCGGGAGATTCTCTTGGGGATGAGCAGTTCTTC.

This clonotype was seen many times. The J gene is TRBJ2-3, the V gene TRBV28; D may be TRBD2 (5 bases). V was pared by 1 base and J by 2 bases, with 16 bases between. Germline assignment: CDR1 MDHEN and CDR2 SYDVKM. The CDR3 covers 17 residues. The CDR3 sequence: CASSLLVGEEFTDTQYF. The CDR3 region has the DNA TGTGCCAGCAGTTTATTGGTGGGAGAAGAATTCACAGATACGCAGTATTTT. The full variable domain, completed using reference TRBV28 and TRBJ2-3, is DVKVTQSSRYLVKRTGEKVFLECVQDMDHENMFWYRQDPGLGLRLIYFSYDVKMKEKGDIPEGYSVSREKKERFSLILESASTNQTSMYLCASSLLVGEEFTDTQYFGPGTRLTVL.

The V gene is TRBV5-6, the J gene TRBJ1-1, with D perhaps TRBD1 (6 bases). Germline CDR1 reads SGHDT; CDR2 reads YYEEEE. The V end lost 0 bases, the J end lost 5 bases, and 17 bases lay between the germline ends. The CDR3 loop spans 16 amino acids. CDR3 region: CASSLGNRARGTEAFF. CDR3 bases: TGTGCCAGCAGCTTGGGCAACAGGGCCCGAGGGACTGAAGCTTTCTTT.

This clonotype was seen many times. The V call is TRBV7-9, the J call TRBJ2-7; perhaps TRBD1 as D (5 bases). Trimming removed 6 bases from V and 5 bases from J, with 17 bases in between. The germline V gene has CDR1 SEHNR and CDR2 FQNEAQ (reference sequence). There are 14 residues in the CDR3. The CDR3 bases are TGTGCCAGCAGTTCCCAGGGCCTCCAAGACGAGCAGTACTTC. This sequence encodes CASSSQGLQDEQYF.

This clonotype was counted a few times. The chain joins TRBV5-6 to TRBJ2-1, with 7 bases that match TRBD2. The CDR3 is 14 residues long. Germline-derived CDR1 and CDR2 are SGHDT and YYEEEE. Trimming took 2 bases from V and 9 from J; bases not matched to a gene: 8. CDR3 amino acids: CASSFGGRRTEQFF. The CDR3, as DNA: TGTGCCAGCAGCTTTGGCGGGAGAAGGACTGAGCAGTTCTTC.

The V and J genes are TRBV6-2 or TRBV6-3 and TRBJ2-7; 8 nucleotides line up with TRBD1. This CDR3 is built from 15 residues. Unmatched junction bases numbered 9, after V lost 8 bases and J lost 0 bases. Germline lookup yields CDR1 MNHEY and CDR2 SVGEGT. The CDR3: CASLKDREDSYEQYF. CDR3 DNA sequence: TGTGCCAGCTTAAAGGACAGGGAGGACTCCTACGAGCAGTACTTC.

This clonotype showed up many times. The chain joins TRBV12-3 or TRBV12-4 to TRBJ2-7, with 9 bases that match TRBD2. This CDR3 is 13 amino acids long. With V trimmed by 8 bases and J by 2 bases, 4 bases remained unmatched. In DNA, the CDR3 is TGTGCCAGCGGTAGCGGGAGCACCTACGAGCAGTACTTC. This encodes CASGSGSTYEQYF.

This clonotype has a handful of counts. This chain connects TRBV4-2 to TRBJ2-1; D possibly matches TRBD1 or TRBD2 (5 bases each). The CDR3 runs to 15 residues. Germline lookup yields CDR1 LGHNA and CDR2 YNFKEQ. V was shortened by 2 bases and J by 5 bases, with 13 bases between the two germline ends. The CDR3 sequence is CASSQPGTQDNEQFF. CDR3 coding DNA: TGTGCCAGCAGCCAACCCGGGACCCAAGACAATGAGCAGTTCTTC.

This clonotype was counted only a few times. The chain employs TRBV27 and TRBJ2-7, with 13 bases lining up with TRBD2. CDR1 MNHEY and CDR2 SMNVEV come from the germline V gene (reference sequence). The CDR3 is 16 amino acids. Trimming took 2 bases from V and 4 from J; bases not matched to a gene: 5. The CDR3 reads CASSLKGLAGVYEQYF. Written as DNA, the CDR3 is TGTGCCAGCAGTTTAAAAGGACTAGCGGGAGTATACGAGCAGTACTTC.

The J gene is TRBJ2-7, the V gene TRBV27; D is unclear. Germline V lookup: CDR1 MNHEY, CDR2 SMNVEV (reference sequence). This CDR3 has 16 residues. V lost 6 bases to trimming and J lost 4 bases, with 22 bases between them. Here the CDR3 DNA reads TGTGCCAGCAGCCGGAGAGGTGTAGGTACTACATACGAGCAGTACTTC. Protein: CASSRRGVGTTYEQYF.

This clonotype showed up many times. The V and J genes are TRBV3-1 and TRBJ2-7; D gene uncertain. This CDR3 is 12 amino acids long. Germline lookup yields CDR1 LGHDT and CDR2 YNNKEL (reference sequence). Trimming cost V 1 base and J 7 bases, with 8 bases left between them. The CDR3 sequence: CASSQAATEQYF. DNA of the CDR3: TGTGCCAGCAGCCAAGCGGCGACAGAGCAGTACTTC.

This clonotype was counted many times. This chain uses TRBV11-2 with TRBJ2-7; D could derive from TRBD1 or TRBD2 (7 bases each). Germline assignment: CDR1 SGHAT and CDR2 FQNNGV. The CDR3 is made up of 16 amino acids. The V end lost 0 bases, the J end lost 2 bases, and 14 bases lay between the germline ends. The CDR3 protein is CASSLDTGAGAYEQYF. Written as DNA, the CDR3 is TGTGCCAGCAGCTTAGATACAGGGGCGGGAGCCTACGAGCAGTACTTC.

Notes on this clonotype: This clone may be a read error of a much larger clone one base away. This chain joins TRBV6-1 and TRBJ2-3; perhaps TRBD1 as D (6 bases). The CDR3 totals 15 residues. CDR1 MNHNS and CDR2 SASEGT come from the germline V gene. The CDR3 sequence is CASGNDRYRTDTKYF. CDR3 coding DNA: TGTGCCAGCGGGAACGACAGGTACCGCACAGATACGAAGTATTTT.

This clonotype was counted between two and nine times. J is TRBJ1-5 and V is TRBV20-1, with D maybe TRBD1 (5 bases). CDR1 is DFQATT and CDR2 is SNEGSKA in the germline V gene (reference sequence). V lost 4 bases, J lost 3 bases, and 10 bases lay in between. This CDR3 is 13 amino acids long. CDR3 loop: CSATDSPNQPQHF. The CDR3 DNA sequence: TGCAGTGCTACCGACAGCCCCAATCAGCCCCAGCATTTT.

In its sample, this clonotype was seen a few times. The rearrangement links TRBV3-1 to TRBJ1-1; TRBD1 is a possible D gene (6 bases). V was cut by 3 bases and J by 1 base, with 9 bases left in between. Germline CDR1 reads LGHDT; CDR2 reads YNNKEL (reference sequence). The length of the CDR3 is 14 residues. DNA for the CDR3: TGTGCCAGCAGCCATGTACAGGGGAACACTGAAGCTTTCTTT. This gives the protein CASSHVQGNTEAFF.

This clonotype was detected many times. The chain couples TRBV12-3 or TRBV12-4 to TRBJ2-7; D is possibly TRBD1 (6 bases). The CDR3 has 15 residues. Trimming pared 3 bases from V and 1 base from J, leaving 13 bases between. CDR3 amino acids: CASSFYGTRSYEQYF. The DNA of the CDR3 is TGTGCCAGCAGTTTTTACGGGACAAGGTCCTACGAGCAGTACTTC.

CDR3 sequence (DNA): TGTGCCAGCAGTTCCGGGACTAGCGGGACCAATGAGCAGTTCTTC. Protein sequence: CASSSGTSGTNEQFF. The chain combines TRBV12-3 or TRBV12-4 with TRBJ2-1; 13 positions match TRBD2. Trimming at V came to 4 bases and at J to 6 bases, leaving 3 bases not matched to a gene. The CDR3 runs 15 residues.

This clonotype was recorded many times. CDR3 sequence: CASSPSSGVKTQYF. The CDR3 nucleotides are TGTGCCAGCAGCCCCTCATCAGGGGTAAAGACCCAGTACTTC. The chain employs TRBV7-3 and TRBJ2-5; possibly TRBD1 for D (6 bases). Germline-derived CDR1 and CDR2 are SGHTA and FQGTGA. This CDR3 has 14 amino acids. V lost 5 bases and J lost 6, with 16 bases in between.

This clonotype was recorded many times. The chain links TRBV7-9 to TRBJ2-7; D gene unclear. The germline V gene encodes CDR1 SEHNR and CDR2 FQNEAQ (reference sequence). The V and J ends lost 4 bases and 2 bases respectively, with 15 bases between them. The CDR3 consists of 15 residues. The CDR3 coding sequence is TGTGCCAGCAGCTCTTTGAGTCTATCGGCCTACGAGCAGTACTTC. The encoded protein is CASSSLSLSAYEQYF.

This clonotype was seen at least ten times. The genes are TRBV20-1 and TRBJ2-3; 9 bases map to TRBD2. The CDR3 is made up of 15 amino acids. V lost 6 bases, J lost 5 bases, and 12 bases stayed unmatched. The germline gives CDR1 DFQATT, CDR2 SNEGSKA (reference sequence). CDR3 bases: TGCAGTGCCAGCGCAGCGGGAGGATTAGGAGATACGCAGTATTTT. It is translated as CSASAAGGLGDTQYF.

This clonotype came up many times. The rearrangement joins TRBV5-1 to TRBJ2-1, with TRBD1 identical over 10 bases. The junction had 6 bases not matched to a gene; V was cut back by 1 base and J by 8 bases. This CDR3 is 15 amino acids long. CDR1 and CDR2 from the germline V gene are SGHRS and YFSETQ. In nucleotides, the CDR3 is TGCGCCAGCAGCTTGAGACAGGGGGCTACCGATGAGCAGTTCTTC. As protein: CASSLRQGATDEQFF.